This TCR beta chain was captured by sequencing in a study of CD8 T cells in ankylosing spondylitis. Study-wide results and caveats: Some of the motif variants had earlier been found in reactive arthritis patients' fluid and blood. Disease-linked clones were CD8+ and relatively rare in peripheral blood. There was reportedly significant enrichment of clones that were disease-linked in matched ankylosing spondylitis synovial fluid. Fewer than ten highly homologous variants made up a TCR beta motif, and this motif appeared characteristic of ankylosing spondylitis blood.

TCRdb called the 5' RACE reads again in MiXCR, with one record for every CDR3 protein. The data show about 390,000 distinct CDR3 sequences, about 22% seen once. This clonotype was counted a few times. Its matching antigen is unknown. The V gene lost 5 bases and the J gene lost 0 bases, with 17 bases spanning the gap. CDR1 is SGHAT and CDR2 is FQNNGV in the germline V gene. CDR3 length: 16 residues. Sequenced material: blood, either unsorted or a sorted T cell fraction (not recorded which). The chain couples TRBV11-2 to TRBJ2-7; maybe TRBD1 (7 bases). This receptor was identified in a male donor with ankylosing spondylitis. The CDR3 sequence is CASSIPTRDSSYEQYF. CDR3 DNA: TGTGCCAGCAGCATCCCGACGCGGGACAGCTCCTACGAGCAGTACTTC.